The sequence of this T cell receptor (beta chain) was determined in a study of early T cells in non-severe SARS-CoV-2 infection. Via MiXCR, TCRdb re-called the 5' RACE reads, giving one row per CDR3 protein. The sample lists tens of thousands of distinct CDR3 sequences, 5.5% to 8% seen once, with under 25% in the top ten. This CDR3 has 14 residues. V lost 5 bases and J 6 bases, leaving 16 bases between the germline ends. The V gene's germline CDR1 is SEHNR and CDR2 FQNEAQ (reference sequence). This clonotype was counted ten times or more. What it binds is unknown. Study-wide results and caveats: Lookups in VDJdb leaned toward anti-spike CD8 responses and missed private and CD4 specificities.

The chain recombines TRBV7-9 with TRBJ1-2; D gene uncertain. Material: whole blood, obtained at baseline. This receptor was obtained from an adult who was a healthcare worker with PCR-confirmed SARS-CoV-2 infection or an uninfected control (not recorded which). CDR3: CASSAAGRRHGYTF. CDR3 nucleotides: TGTGCCAGCAGCGCGGCCGGACGCCGGCATGGCTACACCTTC.